One and the same sample provided the 20 T cell receptor beta chains below, sequenced in a study of identical twins. TCRdb reprocessed the 5' RACE reads via MiXCR and lists one record per CDR3 protein. Of roughly 260,000 distinct CDR3 sequences listed, 6.5% to 9% are singletons. This sample was shared with a second study, whose subject was yellow fever vaccine responses in identical twins.

The specimen sequenced was CD8+ T cells sorted from blood. The receptors originated from a woman aged 18-30 years in good health.

CDR3 coding DNA: TGTGCCAGCAGCCCCTGGGTTAGCGGGAGGCATGAGCAGTTCTTC. Its protein is CASSPWVSGRHEQFF. V gene TRBV9 combines with J gene TRBJ2-1, with 10 nucleotides matching TRBD2. Germline V gene sequence: CDR1 SGDLS, CDR2 YYNGEE. Trimming took 4 bases from V and 8 from J; bases not matched to a gene: 9. This CDR3 comprises 15 residues.

This clonotype appeared many times. V and J are TRBV29-1 and TRBJ2-1; 7 bases are shared with TRBD2. Trimming cost V 7 bases and J 4 bases; bases outside gene matches: 7. The CDR3 is 13 residues long. Germline values: CDR1 SQVTM, CDR2 ANQGSEA. CDR3 loop: CSGRGRGYNEQFF. CDR3 nucleotides: TGCAGCGGTCGGGGGAGGGGTTACAATGAGCAGTTCTTC.

The CDR3 reads CASSLVGQTRSGANVLTF. In nucleotides, the CDR3 is TGTGCCAGCAGCTTAGTAGGACAGACTCGCTCTGGGGCCAACGTCCTGACTTTC. The V gene is TRBV11-1, the J gene TRBJ2-6; TRBD1 is a possible D gene (6 bases). The CDR3 has 18 amino acids. V was clipped by 1 base and J by 0 bases, with 13 bases between them. Germline V CDR1 and CDR2: SGHAT, FQDESV (reference sequence). The whole variable domain, filled in from reference TRBV11-1 and TRBJ2-6, reads EAEVAQSPRYKITEKSQAVAFWCDPISGHATLYWYRQILGQGPELLVQFQDESVVDDSQLPKDRFSAERLKGVDSTLKIQPAELGDSAMYLCASSLVGQTRSGANVLTFGAGSRLTVL.

This clonotype showed up many times. This chain links TRBV3-1 with TRBJ2-7; TRBD1 is a possible D gene (5 bases). V was pared by 4 bases and J by 2 bases, with 6 bases between. This CDR3 is built from 12 residues. CDR1 is LGHDT and CDR2 is YNNKEL in the germline V gene (reference sequence). The CDR3 DNA reads TGTGCCAGCAGCCCGGACACCTACGAGCAGTACTTC. This sequence encodes CASSPDTYEQYF.

This clonotype was recorded a few times. V gene TRBV27 combines with J gene TRBJ2-5; D unresolved. Trimming removed 4 bases at V and 5 bases at J, with 11 bases between. The CDR3 has 13 amino acids. Germline values: CDR1 MNHEY, CDR2 SMNVEV (reference sequence). The CDR3 spells CASSYVAWETQYF. The CDR3 bases are TGTGCCAGCAGTTACGTGGCTTGGGAGACCCAGTACTTC.

This clonotype has more than one count but fewer than ten. The chain is built from TRBV12-3 or TRBV12-4 and TRBJ2-1; either TRBD1 or TRBD2 may supply D (6 bases each). The CDR3 totals 13 residues. Between the trimmed V and J ends, which lost 10 bases and 3 bases, there was a span of 13 bases. CDR3 sequence reads: CAIIEGGYNEQFF. In nucleotides, the CDR3 is TGTGCCATAATAGAGGGGGGCTACAATGAGCAGTTCTTC.

This clonotype appeared a few times. The chain recombines TRBV10-3 with TRBJ2-2; a weak D match, TRBD2 (6 bases). The V gene lost 3 bases and the J gene lost 6 bases, with 20 bases spanning the gap. The germline CDR1 and CDR2 sequences are ENHRY and SYGVKD. This CDR3 has 17 amino acids. CDR3 sequence reads: CAISDRESRGSAGELFF. CDR3 in DNA: TGTGCCATCAGTGATCGGGAGAGCCGGGGATCTGCCGGGGAGCTGTTTTTT.

This clonotype was picked up many times. The chain employs TRBV2 and TRBJ2-2; the D gene is possibly TRBD2 (6 bases). Trimming took off 0 bases at V and 2 bases at J, with 13 bases between the two ends. This CDR3 has 17 amino acids. Germline values: CDR1 SNHLY, CDR2 FYNNEI. CDR3 nucleotides: TGTGCCAGCAGTGAAGCCCATGGAGGGGTCAACACCGGGGAGCTGTTTTTT. It encodes CASSEAHGGVNTGELFF.

This clonotype was counted a few times. The chain combines TRBV24-1 with TRBJ2-3, with TRBD1 identical over 7 bases. V lost 3 bases to trimming and J lost 0 bases; unmatched junction nucleotides: 5. Germline-derived CDR1 and CDR2 are KGHDR and SFDVKD. The CDR3 loop spans 16 amino acids. The chain's CDR3 is CATSDGDSASTDTQYF. For the CDR3, the DNA is TGTGCCACCAGTGATGGGGACAGCGCTAGCACAGATACGCAGTATTTT.

This clonotype was seen only a few times. The chain employs TRBV7-9 and TRBJ1-1; tentatively, D is TRBD1 (6 bases). Germline V lookup: CDR1 SEHNR, CDR2 FQNEAQ (reference sequence). V was clipped by 4 bases and J by 3 bases, with 18 bases between them. The CDR3 is 16 amino acids. CDR3: CASSSGYGGEDTEAFF. DNA of the CDR3: TGTGCCAGCAGCTCAGGATATGGGGGCGAAGACACTGAAGCTTTCTTT.

V usage is TRBV7-9 and J usage is TRBJ2-5; perhaps TRBD2 as D (7 bases). This CDR3 spans 16 amino acids. The V end was cut by 0 bases, the J end by 5 bases, with 16 bases between. Germline V gene data show CDR1 as SEHNR and CDR2 as FQNEAQ (reference sequence). CDR3 amino acids: CASSLALGGARETQYF. CDR3 in DNA: TGTGCCAGCAGCTTAGCCCTAGGGGGGGCGAGGGAGACCCAGTACTTC.

This clonotype was recorded a few times. The rearrangement uses TRBV4-1 and TRBJ2-7; weak D call: TRBD1 (6 bases). V lost 3 bases to trimming and J lost 5 bases, with 11 bases between them. The CDR3 is 13 amino acids. The germline gives CDR1 MGHRA, CDR2 YSYEKL. The CDR3 reads CASSQIQGNEQYV. The CDR3 bases are TGCGCCAGCAGCCAGATACAGGGAAACGAGCAGTACGTC.

The chain has TRBV11-2 and TRBJ2-2; the D gene is possibly TRBD1 (6 bases). With 5 bases removed from V and 11 bases from J, the gap between germline ends came to 12 bases. The CDR3 sequence is 12 residues long. CDR1 SGHAT and CDR2 FQNNGV come from the germline V gene. In nucleotides, the CDR3 is TGTGCCAGCAGCCCAGACAGGAAAGAGCTGTTTTTT. Translation: CASSPDRKELFF.

This clonotype has more than one count but fewer than ten. The chain couples TRBV2 to TRBJ2-2; 12 bases match TRBD2. CDR1 SNHLY and CDR2 FYNNEI come from the germline V gene. The CDR3 covers 18 residues. Trimming cost V 1 base and J 7 bases; bases outside gene matches: 10. CDR3: CASSEEIRLAGVVGELFF. The CDR3 DNA sequence: TGTGCCAGCAGTGAAGAAATTCGACTAGCGGGAGTAGTCGGGGAGCTGTTTTTT. Supplemented by reference TRBV2 and TRBJ2-2, the full variable domain reads EPEVTQTPSHQVTQMGQEVILRCVPISNHLYFYWYRQILGQKVEFLVSFYNNEISEKSEIFDDQFSVERPDGSNFTLKIRSTKLEDSAMYFCASSEEIRLAGVVGELFFGEGSRLTVL.

This clonotype occurred many times. DNA of the CDR3: TGTGCCAGCAGCCAAGACTGGTCCGGTGGCAACACCGGGGAGCTGTTTTTT. Amino acids: CASSQDWSGGNTGELFF. The gene calls are TRBV4-2 and TRBJ2-2; D remains ambiguous. V gave up 0 bases and J gave up 2 bases, with 13 bases separating them. Germline V gene data show CDR1 as LGHNA and CDR2 as YNFKEQ. The CDR3 is 17 residues long.

This clonotype appeared a few times. This rearrangement joins TRBV9 to TRBJ2-1; tentatively, D is TRBD2 (5 bases). CDR1 SGDLS and CDR2 YYNGEE come from the germline V gene. CDR3 size: 15 residues. V was clipped by 0 bases and J by 4 bases, with 11 bases between them. In DNA, the CDR3 is TGTGCCAGCAGCGTAGGGAGGTCAGTTTACAATGAGCAGTTCTTC. This gives the protein CASSVGRSVYNEQFF.

The chain is built from TRBV6-2 or TRBV6-3 and TRBJ2-7, with D tentatively TRBD1 or TRBD2 (5 bases each). Germline CDR1 MNHEY, CDR2 SVGEGT. With 0 bases removed from V and 0 bases from J, the gap between germline ends came to 15 bases. The CDR3 sequence is 17 residues long. This chain's CDR3 is CASSYSIRDRISYEQYF. CDR3 nucleotides: TGTGCCAGCAGTTACTCAATTAGGGACCGGATCTCCTACGAGCAGTACTTC.

This chain uses TRBV12-3 or TRBV12-4 with TRBJ1-5; D is perhaps TRBD1 (5 bases). V lost 2 bases to trimming and J lost 2 bases, with 16 bases between them. This CDR3 spans 17 amino acids. The CDR3 loop reads CASSLFGPAGRNQPQHF. CDR3 DNA: TGTGCCAGCAGTTTATTTGGGCCAGCGGGGCGCAATCAGCCCCAGCATTTT.

This clonotype was seen at least ten times. The rearrangement uses TRBV9 and TRBJ2-2; D call uncertain. Per germline, CDR1 SGDLS and CDR2 YYNGEE. Trimming shortened V by 2 bases and J by 7 bases, and 6 bases separated the two germline ends. This CDR3 region has 12 residues. The CDR3 DNA follows: TGTGCCAGCAGCGTCGGGTACGGGGAGCTGTTTTTT. Amino acids: CASSVGYGELFF.

This clonotype was found a few times. The chain uses TRBV2 and TRBJ2-7; 7 bases line up with TRBD1. The germline V gene has CDR1 SNHLY and CDR2 FYNNEI. The CDR3 extends over 16 amino acids. J lost 3 bases, V lost 5 bases, and 13 bases had no gene match. CDR3 DNA: TGTGCCAGCAGTCCCCCAGGGGGTCCAACCCTCTACGAGCAGTACTTC. This gives the protein CASSPPGGPTLYEQYF.